This T cell receptor (beta chain) appears in the sequencing data of a study of T cell responses to AZD1222 COVID-19 vaccine. CDR1 is LGHNA and CDR2 is YSLEER in the germline V gene. Unmatched junction bases numbered 7, after V lost 1 base and J lost 5 bases. The CDR3 totals 15 residues. Generated by immunoSEQ multiplex PCR, the TCRdb table keeps only in-frame clones and is missing some. The table shows some 150,000 clones, with around 86% occurring only once. Points on this clone: The antigen is not known.

Investigators merged groups given second doses at roughly 4 or roughly 12 weeks. Points from the study as a whole: Close to half of all spike-specific TCRs reportedly target regions of the variants that are unmutated.

This TCR was recovered from an adult who received the AZD1222 COVID-19 vaccine. The material sequenced was peripheral blood, taken 28 days after the second AZD1222 dose. The J gene is TRBJ2-5, the V gene TRBV4-3; 7 bases line up with TRBD2. CDR3 residues: CASSQGEGVWETQYF. Written as DNA, the CDR3 is TGCGCCAGCAGCCAAGGGGAGGGAGTCTGGGAGACCCAGTACTTC.